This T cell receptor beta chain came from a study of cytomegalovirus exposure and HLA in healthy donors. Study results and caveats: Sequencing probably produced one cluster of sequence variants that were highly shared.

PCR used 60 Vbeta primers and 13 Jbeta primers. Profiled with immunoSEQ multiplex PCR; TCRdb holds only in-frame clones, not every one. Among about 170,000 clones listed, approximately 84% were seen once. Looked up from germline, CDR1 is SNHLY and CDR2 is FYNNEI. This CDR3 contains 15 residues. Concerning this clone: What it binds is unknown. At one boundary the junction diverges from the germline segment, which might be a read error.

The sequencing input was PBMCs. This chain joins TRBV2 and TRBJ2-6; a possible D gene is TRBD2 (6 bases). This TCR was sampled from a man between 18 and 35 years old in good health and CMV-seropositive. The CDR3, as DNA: TGTGCCAGCAACCTTTGGAGGGCCGGGGCCAACGGCCTGACTTTC. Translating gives CASNLWRAGANGLTF.